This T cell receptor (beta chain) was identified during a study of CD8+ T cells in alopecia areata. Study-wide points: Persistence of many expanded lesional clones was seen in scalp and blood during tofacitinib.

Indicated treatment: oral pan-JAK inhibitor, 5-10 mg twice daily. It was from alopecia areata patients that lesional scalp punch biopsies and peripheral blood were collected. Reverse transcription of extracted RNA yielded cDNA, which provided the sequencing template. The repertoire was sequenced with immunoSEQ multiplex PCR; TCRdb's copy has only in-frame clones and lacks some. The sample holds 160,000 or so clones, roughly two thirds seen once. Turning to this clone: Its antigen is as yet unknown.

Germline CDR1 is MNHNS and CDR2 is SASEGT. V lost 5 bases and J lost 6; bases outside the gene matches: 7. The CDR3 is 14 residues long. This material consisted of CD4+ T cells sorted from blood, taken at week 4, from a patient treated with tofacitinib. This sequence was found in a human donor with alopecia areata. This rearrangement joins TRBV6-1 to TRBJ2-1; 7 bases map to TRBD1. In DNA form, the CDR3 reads TGTGCCAGCAGTAGACAGGGTCTAGGCAATGAGCAGTTCTTC. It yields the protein CASSRQGLGNEQFF.